The sequence of this T cell receptor beta chain was determined in a study of blood T cells in healthy people across ages (dated by TCRdb to the mid-2010s). The study in broad terms: Template switching captured roughly one uniquely barcoded TCR beta cDNA molecule per two T cells in model experiments. To avoid experimental bias, donors of different ages were distributed randomly across sequencing lanes. Two additional independent replicas of 1 million unique cDNA reads from the same blood draw were analyzed for two donors (one aged 18 to 30 and one aged 80 or older). Using deep sequencing normalized with unique cDNA molecular identifiers, the study measured how TCR beta repertoire diversity changes with age. The donors were divided into four age groups: young (average around 16 years), middle-aged (approximately 39), aged (about 60) and long-lived (82). Study-level results and caveats: There was a strong correlation between observed TCR beta diversity and the percentage of naive T cells measured by flow cytometry. The CMV infection status of donors was not known, potentially confounding age-related changes in expanded clonotypes. Estimates of total diversity based on one million sequenced T cells were considered lower bounds and underestimates. Because profiling used bulk unsorted PBMCs, naive and antigen-experienced compartments could not be compared conclusively. The long-lived group showed more naive CD4+ T cells, fewer expanded clones and increased TCR diversity than the aged group, suggesting age selection. As age increased, observed TCR beta diversity per million T cells dropped in a roughly linear way, and a significant reduction was already evident by age about 40.

The CDR3 has 12 amino acids, counting the end cysteine and phenylalanine. Left in the record is the CDR3 DNA by itself, 36 bases read in frame from the first base. CDR1 and CDR2, looked up from the germline V gene, are SQVTM and ANQGSEA. Trimming removed 4 bases from V and 0 bases from J, leaving 6 bases between the germline ends. The sample holds many counts of this clonotype. Its target antigen remains unknown. Nothing much larger sits one base from this clone, and base qualities are not available. Receptor amplification or capture employed 5' RACE. The sequencing machine was an Illumina HiSeq 2500. A second PCR of about 6 to 12 cycles was performed with a sample-barcoded 5' primer and a J-beta primer mix. A template-switch 5' adaptor carrying 12 random nucleotides introduced a unique molecular identifier onto each TCR beta cDNA molecule. Each sample yielded at least 3 million CDR3-containing paired-end reads. All of the RNA was converted into first-strand cDNA using the Mint cDNA synthesis kit, with a TRBC-specific oligonucleotide serving as the primer. Following uracil-DNA glycosylase treatment, a first 18-cycle PCR with universal primers M1SS and BC2_uni_R was performed on all cDNA. Per the source publication's procedure: Normalization of each sample was performed by random selection of 1 million high-quality reads, each carrying a distinct molecular identifier. Reads with shared molecular identifiers were discarded instead of being binned into consensus sequences. MiTCR, run with a Q25 quality threshold and the strictest error-elimination algorithm, handled CDR3 identification, clonotype clustering and error correction. Lower-bound total TCR beta diversity was estimated with a nonparametric unseen species model using Euler transformation. The public reads were reanalyzed by TCRdb: fastp trimming at Q25, MiXCR alignment, in-frame beta chains only. Here each entry gathers all rows of one CDR3 protein and keeps the most common genes and DNA. The V and J calls reflect TCRdb's pipeline rather than the authors' work. The sample includes about 570,000 distinct CDR3 sequences, with 25% to 30% observed a single time. The ten top clones hold less than 20% of the sample.

The donors were about 40 Caucasian individuals from Russia, aged 6 to 90 years, who were systemically healthy. Roughly 11 milliliters of peripheral blood were drawn from each donor into EDTA-treated Vacutainer tubes. Ficoll-Paque density-gradient centrifugation was used to isolate PBMCs, with at least 6.5 million per sample. Trizol reagent was used to extract total RNA from PBMCs, with at least 5.5 micrograms per sample. The percentages of naive CD45RAhigh/CD27high T cells were determined by flow cytometry on a PBMC aliquot from every donor. Sequencing used blood. The sequence came from a woman between 65 and 79 years old in good health. The chain is encoded by TRBV29-1 joined to TRBJ2-5, with the D gene not clear enough to name. CDR3 region: CSVGVNQETQYF. The nucleotide sequence reads TGCAGCGTTGGCGTTAACCAAGAGACCCAGTACTTC.